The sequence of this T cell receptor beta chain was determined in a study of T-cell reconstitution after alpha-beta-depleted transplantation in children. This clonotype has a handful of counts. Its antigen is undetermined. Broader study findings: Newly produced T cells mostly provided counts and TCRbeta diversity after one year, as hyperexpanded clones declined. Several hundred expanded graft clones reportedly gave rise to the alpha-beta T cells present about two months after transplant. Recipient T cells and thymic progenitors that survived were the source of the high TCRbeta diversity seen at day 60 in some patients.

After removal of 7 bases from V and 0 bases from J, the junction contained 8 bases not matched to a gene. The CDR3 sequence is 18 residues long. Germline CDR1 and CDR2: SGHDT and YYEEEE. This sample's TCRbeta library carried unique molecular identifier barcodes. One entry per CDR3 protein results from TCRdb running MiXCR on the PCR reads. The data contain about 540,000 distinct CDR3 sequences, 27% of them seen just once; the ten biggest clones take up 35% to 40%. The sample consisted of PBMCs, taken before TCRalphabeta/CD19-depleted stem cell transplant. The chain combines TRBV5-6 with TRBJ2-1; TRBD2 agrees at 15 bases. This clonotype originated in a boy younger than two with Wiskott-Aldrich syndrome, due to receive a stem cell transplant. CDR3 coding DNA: TGTGCCAGCCAGCTCGGACTAGCGGGAGGGCCCTCCTACAATGAGCAGTTCTTC. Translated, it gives CASQLGLAGGPSYNEQFF.